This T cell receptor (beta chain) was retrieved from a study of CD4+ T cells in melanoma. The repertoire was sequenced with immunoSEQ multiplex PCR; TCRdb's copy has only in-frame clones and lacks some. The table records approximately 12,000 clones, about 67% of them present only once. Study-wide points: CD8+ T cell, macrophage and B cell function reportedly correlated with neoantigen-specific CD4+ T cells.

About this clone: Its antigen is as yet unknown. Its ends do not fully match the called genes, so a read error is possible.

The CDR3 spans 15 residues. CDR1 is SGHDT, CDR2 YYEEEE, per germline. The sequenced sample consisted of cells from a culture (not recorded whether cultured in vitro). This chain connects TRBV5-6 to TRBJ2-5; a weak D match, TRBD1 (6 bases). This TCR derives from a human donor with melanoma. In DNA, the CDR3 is TGTACCAGCAGCCGACCCACAGGGAGACAAGAGACCCAGTACTTC. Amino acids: CTSSRPTGRQETQYF.